The present T cell receptor beta chain was sequenced within a study of regulatory T cells in long-lasting Graves disease. This sample's time point: persistent/refractory GD, antithyroid drugs over 5 years with positive TRAb. TCR sequences were obtained from RNA taken from PBMCs. Patients met American Thyroid Association criteria for Graves' disease. Overall study results and limits: The sample size was small, and this may have reduced accuracy. For persistent Graves' patients, TCR diversity was lower than for newly diagnosed ones. Researchers reported studying only peripheral blood, not thyroid tissue.

V was cut by 3 bases and J by 7 bases, with 14 bases left in between. Germline CDR1 and CDR2: KGHDR and SFDVKD. The CDR3 has 14 residues. CDR3-region Arm-PCR and iRepertoire HTBI primers produced the TCR beta libraries. TCRdb re-called the multiplex PCR reads through MiXCR, storing one row per CDR3 protein. Of roughly 450,000 distinct CDR3 sequences in the sample, 20% were seen once. This clonotype has at least ten counts. What it binds is unknown. Source: peripheral blood mononuclear cells (PBMCs), taken when the disease was refractory, from a patient treated with antithyroid drugs. This clonotype originated in a female donor with Graves disease. The chain joins TRBV24-1 to TRBJ1-2, with D possibly TRBD1 on 6 matching bases. The CDR3 is CATSDTLQGRGYTF. CDR3 in DNA: TGTGCCACCAGTGATACATTACAGGGCCGTGGCTACACCTTC.